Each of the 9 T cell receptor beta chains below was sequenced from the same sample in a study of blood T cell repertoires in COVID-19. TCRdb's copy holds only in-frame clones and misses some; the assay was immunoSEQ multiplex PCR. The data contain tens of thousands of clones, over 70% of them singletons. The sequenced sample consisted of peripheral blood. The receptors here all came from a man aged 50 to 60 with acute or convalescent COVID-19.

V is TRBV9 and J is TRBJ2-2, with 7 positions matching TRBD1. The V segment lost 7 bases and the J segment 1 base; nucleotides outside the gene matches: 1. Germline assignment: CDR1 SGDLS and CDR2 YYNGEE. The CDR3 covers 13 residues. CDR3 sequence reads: CASDRENTGELFF. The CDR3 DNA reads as TGTGCCAGCGACAGGGAGAACACCGGGGAGCTGTTTTTT.

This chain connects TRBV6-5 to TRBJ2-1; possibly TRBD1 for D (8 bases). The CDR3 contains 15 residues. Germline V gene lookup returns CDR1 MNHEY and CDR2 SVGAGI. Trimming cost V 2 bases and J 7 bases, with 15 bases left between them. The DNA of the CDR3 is TGTGCCAGCAGTTACATCAACAGGGGGGGAAATGAGCAGTTCTTC. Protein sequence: CASSYINRGGNEQFF.

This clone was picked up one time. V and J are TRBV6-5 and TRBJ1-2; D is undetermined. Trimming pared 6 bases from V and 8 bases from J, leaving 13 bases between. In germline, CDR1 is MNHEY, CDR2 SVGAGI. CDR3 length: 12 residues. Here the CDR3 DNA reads TGTGCCAGCAGCAAACAGCCGTTCGGCTACACCTTC. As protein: CASSKQPFGYTF.

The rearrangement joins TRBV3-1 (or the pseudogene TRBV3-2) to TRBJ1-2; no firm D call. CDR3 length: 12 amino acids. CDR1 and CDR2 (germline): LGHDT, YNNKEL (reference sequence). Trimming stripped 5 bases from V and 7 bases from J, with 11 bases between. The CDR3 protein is CASSETWAGYTF. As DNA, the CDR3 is TGTGCCAGCAGCGAAACCTGGGCTGGCTACACCTTC.

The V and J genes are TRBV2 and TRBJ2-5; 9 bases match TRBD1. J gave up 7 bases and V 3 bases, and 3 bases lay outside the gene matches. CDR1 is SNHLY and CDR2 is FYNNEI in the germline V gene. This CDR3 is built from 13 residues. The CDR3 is CASSDETGGTQYF. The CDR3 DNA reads TGTGCCAGCAGTGATGAGACAGGGGGGACCCAGTACTTC.

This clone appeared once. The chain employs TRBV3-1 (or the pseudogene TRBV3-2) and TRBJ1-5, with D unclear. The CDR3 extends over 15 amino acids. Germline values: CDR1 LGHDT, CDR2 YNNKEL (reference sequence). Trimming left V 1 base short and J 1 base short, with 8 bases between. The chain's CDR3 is CASSQGWHSNQPQHF. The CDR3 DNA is TGTGCCAGCAGCCAAGGGTGGCACAGCAATCAGCCCCAGCATTTT.

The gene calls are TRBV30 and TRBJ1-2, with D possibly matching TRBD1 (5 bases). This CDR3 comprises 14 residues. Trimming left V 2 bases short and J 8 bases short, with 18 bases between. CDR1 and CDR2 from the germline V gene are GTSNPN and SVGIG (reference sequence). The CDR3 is CAWSSGRGPSGYTF. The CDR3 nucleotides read TGTGCCTGGAGTAGCGGGCGGGGACCCAGCGGCTACACCTTC.

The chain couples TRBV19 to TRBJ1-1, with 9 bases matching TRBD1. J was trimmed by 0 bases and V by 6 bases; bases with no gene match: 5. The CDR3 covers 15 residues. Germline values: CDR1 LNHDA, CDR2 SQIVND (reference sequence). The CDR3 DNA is TGTGCCAGTAGCTTACAGGGGGCAATGAACACTGAAGCTTTCTTT. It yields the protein CASSLQGAMNTEAFF.

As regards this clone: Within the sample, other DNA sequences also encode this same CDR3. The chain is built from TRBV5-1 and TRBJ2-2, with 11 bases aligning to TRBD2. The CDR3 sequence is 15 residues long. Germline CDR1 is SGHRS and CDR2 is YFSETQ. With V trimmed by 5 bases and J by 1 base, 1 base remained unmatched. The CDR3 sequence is CASRGLAENTGELFF. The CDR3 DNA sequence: TGCGCCAGCAGGGGACTAGCGGAGAACACCGGGGAGCTGTTTTTT.